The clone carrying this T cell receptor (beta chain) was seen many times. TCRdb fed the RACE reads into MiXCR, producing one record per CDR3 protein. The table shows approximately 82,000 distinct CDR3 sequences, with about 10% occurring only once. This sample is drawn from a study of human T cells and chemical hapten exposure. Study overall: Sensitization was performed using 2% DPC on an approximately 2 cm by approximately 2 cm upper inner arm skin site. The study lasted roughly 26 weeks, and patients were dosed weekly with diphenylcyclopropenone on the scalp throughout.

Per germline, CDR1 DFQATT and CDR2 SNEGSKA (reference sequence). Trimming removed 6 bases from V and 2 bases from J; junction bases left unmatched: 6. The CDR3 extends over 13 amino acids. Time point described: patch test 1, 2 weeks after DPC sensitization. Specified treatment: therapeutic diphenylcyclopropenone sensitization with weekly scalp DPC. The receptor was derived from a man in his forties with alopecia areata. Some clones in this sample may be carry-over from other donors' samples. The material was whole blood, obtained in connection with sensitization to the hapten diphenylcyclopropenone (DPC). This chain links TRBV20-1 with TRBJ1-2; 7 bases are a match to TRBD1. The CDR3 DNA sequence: TGCAGTGCAGAGGGACAGATCAACTATGGCTACACCTTC. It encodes CSAEGQINYGYTF.